The 15 T cell receptor beta chains listed next were all sequenced from one sample in a study of cytomegalovirus exposure and HLA in healthy donors (dated by TCRdb to about 2017). The library relied on the immunoSEQ multiplex PCR assay. For the multiplex PCR, a mixture combining 60 forward primers for TCR Vbeta segments and 13 reverse primers for TCR Jbeta segments was used. This immuneACCESS table, as held by TCRdb, lists in-frame sequences with V and J called but not all clones. Of the missing ones, under half trace to an unresolved V gene in checked studies; the others have no known cause. The sample table shows 75,000 to 100,000 clones, and roughly two thirds are seen once. The ten top clones hold 1.2% of the sample. Sequencing was carried out using PBMCs. The receptors derive from a female donor in good health and CMV-seronegative.

This clone was detected once. The CDR3 coding sequence is TGTGCCAGCAGCTTAGGCGGGGCCTCCTACAATGAGCAGTTCTTC. The encoded protein is CASSLGGASYNEQFF. The chain is built from TRBV7-8 and TRBJ2-1; TRBD2 is a possible D gene (6 bases). The CDR3 has 15 amino acids. Germline CDR1 reads SGHVS; CDR2 reads FQNEAQ. Trimming cost V 1 base and J 0 bases, with 7 bases left between them.

This clone turned up a few times. The V and J genes are TRBV2 and TRBJ1-1; TRBD1 is a possible D gene (6 bases). V was trimmed by 6 bases and J by 7 bases, leaving 18 bases between them. There are 14 residues in the CDR3. Germline loops: CDR1 SNHLY, CDR2 FYNNEI. CDR3 sequence reads: CASSLGGGGFEAFF. The CDR3 DNA is TGTGCCAGCAGCTTAGGGGGTGGGGGATTTGAAGCTTTCTTT.

This rearrangement joins TRBV27 to TRBJ1-1, with D perhaps matching TRBD1 (6 bases). CDR3 length: 14 amino acids. V dropped 5 bases and J dropped 0 bases, with 10 bases sitting between them. Germline V lookup: CDR1 MNHEY, CDR2 SMNVEV (reference sequence). The CDR3 spells CASSIQGLNTEAFF. CDR3 bases: TGTGCCAGCAGTATACAGGGCCTGAACACTGAAGCTTTCTTT.

V usage is TRBV29-1 and J usage is TRBJ2-4, with TRBD2 as a possible D gene (6 bases). The CDR3 covers 17 residues. Trimming shortened V by 6 bases and J by 0 bases, and 21 bases separated the two germline ends. The V gene's germline CDR1 is SQVTM and CDR2 ANQGSEA. Here the CDR3 DNA reads TGCAGCGTCCACCAACCGGGAGAACTTTTAGCCAAAAACATTCAGTACTTC. This translates into CSVHQPGELLAKNIQYF.

The rearrangement links TRBV5-1 to TRBJ2-7, with D possibly matching TRBD1 (6 bases). CDR3 size: 13 residues. The V end was cut by 9 bases, the J end by 3 bases, with 16 bases between. CDR1 and CDR2 (germline): SGHRS, YFSETQ. In DNA form, the CDR3 reads TGCGCCACCACACGGGACAACTTCTACGAGCAGTACTTC. It codes for CATTRDNFYEQYF.

The chain recombines TRBV30 with TRBJ1-3; 8 bases are a match to TRBD1. The germline gives CDR1 GTSNPN, CDR2 SVGIG (reference sequence). J lost 2 bases, V lost 2 bases, and 2 bases had no gene match. The CDR3 is 14 amino acids. CDR3 bases: TGTGCCTGGAGTAGGGGACAGGCTGGAAACACCATATATTTT. Residues: CAWSRGQAGNTIYF.

This clone turned up a few times. The chain couples TRBV6-5 to TRBJ1-2, with D possibly TRBD1 on 5 matching bases. Germline V lookup: CDR1 MNHEY, CDR2 SVGAGI. This CDR3 is built from 15 residues. The V end lost 5 bases, the J end lost 3 bases, and 16 bases lay between the germline ends. The chain's CDR3 is CASSHQGGFDYGYTF. The CDR3 DNA reads as TGTGCCAGCAGTCACCAGGGTGGATTTGACTATGGCTACACCTTC.

The genes are TRBV9 and TRBJ1-4, with D maybe TRBD1 (5 bases). CDR3 size: 16 residues. The V gene's germline CDR1 is SGDLS and CDR2 YYNGEE. V lost 2 bases, J lost 1 base, and 12 bases lay in between. This CDR3 reads CASSVGGPLTNEKLFF. DNA for the CDR3: TGTGCCAGCAGCGTGGGGGGACCCCTAACTAATGAAAAACTGTTTTTT. Drawing the rest from reference TRBV9 and TRBJ1-4, the complete variable domain is DSGVTQTPKHLITATGQRVTLRCSPRSGDLSVYWYQQSLDQGLQFLIQYYNGEERAKGNILERFSAQQFPDLHSELNLSSLELGDSALYFCASSVGGPLTNEKLFFGSGTQLSVL.

This clone was counted a few times. The chain links TRBV5-1 to TRBJ2-1; no clear D. The CDR3 sequence is 14 residues long. The V end was cut by 2 bases, the J end by 0 bases, with 6 bases between. From germline, CDR1 is SGHRS and CDR2 YFSETQ. CDR3 sequence (DNA): TGCGCCAGCAGCTTAATTAGCTCCTACAATGAGCAGTTCTTC. This encodes CASSLISSYNEQFF.

The rearrangement links TRBV6-4 to TRBJ2-5; unclear D gene. The CDR3 extends over 15 amino acids. Germline CDR1 is MRHNA and CDR2 is SNTAGT. V lost 2 bases and J lost 1, with 11 bases in between. CDR3 sequence: CASSDPLRVQETQYF. The DNA for the CDR3 is TGTGCCAGCAGTGACCCCTTGAGAGTCCAAGAGACCCAGTACTTC.

V usage is TRBV27 and J usage is TRBJ2-4; TRBD1 matches at 8 bases. The CDR3 is 15 residues long. Germline CDR1 reads MNHEY; CDR2 reads SMNVEV (reference sequence). The V gene end was trimmed by 3 bases and the J gene end by 2 bases; junction bases not matched to a gene: 3. CDR3 sequence reads: CASSLTGVTKNIQYF. CDR3 sequence (DNA): TGTGCCAGCAGTTTGACAGGGGTAACCAAAAACATTCAGTACTTC.

This chain uses TRBV5-1 with TRBJ1-1, with 7 nucleotides matching TRBD1. The CDR3 loop spans 13 amino acids. V was clipped by 3 bases and J by 4 bases; unmatched bases: 3. CDR1 and CDR2 (germline): SGHRS, YFSETQ. In DNA form, the CDR3 reads TGCGCCAGCAGCTCACAGGGGAGCACTGAAGCTTTCTTT. Protein sequence: CASSSQGSTEAFF.

The chain carries TRBV13 and TRBJ2-1; D gene ambiguous. The V and J ends lost 6 bases and 0 bases respectively, with 12 bases between them. The CDR3 sequence is 15 residues long. Per germline, CDR1 PRHDT and CDR2 FYEKMQ (reference sequence). The CDR3: CASSSPEYSYNEQFF. In DNA form, the CDR3 reads TGTGCCAGCAGTTCGCCCGAGTACTCCTACAATGAGCAGTTCTTC.

This clone was counted a single time. The V gene is TRBV6-1, the J gene TRBJ1-1, with 7 bases fitting TRBD1. Germline CDR1 MNHNS, CDR2 SASEGT. J gave up 6 bases and V 7 bases, and 11 bases lay outside the gene matches. The CDR3 sequence is 14 residues long. As DNA, the CDR3 is TGTGCCAGCACTCCTACGGACAGGCGGGCTGAAGCTTTCTTT. Translation gives CASTPTDRRAEAFF.

The chain joins TRBV9 to TRBJ1-1; the D gene is possibly TRBD1 (5 bases). This CDR3 spans 15 amino acids. V was pared by 4 bases and J by 6 bases, with 19 bases between. Germline V CDR1 and CDR2: SGDLS, YYNGEE. The CDR3 bases are TGTGCCAGCAGCACTATCCTCGGGGGGATCTCTGAAGCTTTCTTT. It codes for CASSTILGGISEAFF.